This T cell receptor beta chain derives from a study of T cell repertoires in cytomegalovirus infection. On the study more broadly: Both CMV infection and a matching HLA type were indicated by public TCR beta signatures.

A remark on this clonotype: Its cognate antigen is unknown.

TCRdb ran MiXCR on the reads and lists one entry per CDR3 protein. The data contain more than 150,000 distinct CDR3 sequences, 15% to 20% of them singletons. Study-wide results and limits: What dominated the ex vivo response were HLA-C-restricted CMV-specific TCR beta clonotypes.

The V gene's germline CDR1 is MNHEY and CDR2 SMNVEV (reference sequence). V was cut by 5 bases and J by 2 bases, with 12 bases left in between. The CDR3 contains 15 residues. This chain connects TRBV27 to TRBJ2-2; the D gene is possibly TRBD1 (5 bases). The sample taken for sequencing was PBMCs. The receptor's source is a human donor in good health (CMV status not recorded). Some clones in this sample may be carry-over from other donors' samples. As DNA, the CDR3 is TGTGCCAGCAGTCCTAGACAGATAAACACCGGGGAGCTGTTTTTT. Its protein product is CASSPRQINTGELFF.